This TCR beta chain was obtained from a study of patients and donors after allogeneic stem cell transplantation. The CDR3 is made up of 13 amino acids. V was trimmed by 3 bases and J by 0 bases, leaving 0 bases between them. Germline CDR1 MNHEY, CDR2 SMNVEV (reference sequence). Each CDR3 protein gets one entry after TCRdb re-called the RT-PCR reads with MiXCR. The sample holds 150,000 to 200,000 distinct CDR3 sequences, around 30% seen once. This clonotype was observed at least ten times. V gene TRBV27 combines with J gene TRBJ2-6; unclear D gene. The source is a human donor who was either an allogeneic HSCT recipient or a stem cell or donor lymphocyte infusion donor (not recorded which). It is not recorded whose cells these are; they may come from a transplant donor. Sequenced input: blood, either unsorted or a sorted T cell fraction (not recorded which). The CDR3 nucleotides are TGTGCCAGCAGTTTCTCTGGGGCCAACGTCCTGACTTTC. Protein: CASSFSGANVLTF.